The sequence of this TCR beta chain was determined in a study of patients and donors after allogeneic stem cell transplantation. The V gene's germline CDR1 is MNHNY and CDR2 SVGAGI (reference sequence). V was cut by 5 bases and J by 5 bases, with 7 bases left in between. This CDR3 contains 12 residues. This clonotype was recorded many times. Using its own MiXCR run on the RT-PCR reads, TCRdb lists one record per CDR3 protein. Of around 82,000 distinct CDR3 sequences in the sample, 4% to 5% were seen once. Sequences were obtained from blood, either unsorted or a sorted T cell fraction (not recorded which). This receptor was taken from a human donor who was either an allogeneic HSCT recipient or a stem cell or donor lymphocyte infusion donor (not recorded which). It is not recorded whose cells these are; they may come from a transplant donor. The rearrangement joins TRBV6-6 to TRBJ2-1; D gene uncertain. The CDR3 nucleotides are TGTGCCAGCAGTCCTGGAGACAATGAGCAGTTCTTC. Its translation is CASSPGDNEQFF.